The next 31 T cell receptor beta chains were all read from a single sample in a study of immune cell composition in non-small cell lung cancer (dated by TCRdb to 2016 to 2017). The library was produced with the immunoSEQ multiplex PCR assay. TCRdb's version of the immuneACCESS table is confined to in-frame rearrangements and falls short of the full clone set. An unresolved V gene accounts for under half of the shortfall where checked; the remainder is of unknown origin. The sample table shows about 6,600 clones, and roughly 74% are seen once. The ten largest clonotypes hold around 14% of the sample. The sequenced sample was lung tumor tissue. The receptors shown here come from a human donor with non-small cell lung cancer.

Judged by abundance, this clone is large. V gene TRBV7-2 combines with J gene TRBJ1-1, with D hard to call. The germline V gene has CDR1 SGHTA and CDR2 FQGNSA. Trimming took 2 bases from V and 2 from J, leaving 9 bases between them. CDR3 length: 14 residues. The CDR3 nucleotides are TGTGCCAGCAGCTTAAGAGGGTCTAACACTGAAGCTTTCTTT. This sequence encodes CASSLRGSNTEAFF.

Only a few counts were recorded for this clone. This chain connects TRBV30 to TRBJ2-5; maybe TRBD2 (6 bases). Germline lookup yields CDR1 GTSNPN and CDR2 SVGIG (reference sequence). This CDR3 region has 13 residues. The V end was cut by 1 base, the J end by 9 bases, with 15 bases between. The CDR3 sequence: CAWSGAAGGAQYF. In DNA form, the CDR3 reads TGTGCCTGGAGTGGGGCCGCCGGAGGGGCCCAGTACTTC.

This sequence joins TRBV14 and TRBJ1-1; perhaps TRBD1 as D (6 bases). V gave up 1 base and J gave up 5 bases, with 14 bases separating them. Germline loops: CDR1 SGHDN, CDR2 FVKESK. CDR3 size: 15 residues. CDR3 sequence: CASSQVRFRGTEAFF. CDR3 DNA: TGTGCCAGCAGCCAAGTAAGATTCAGGGGTACTGAAGCTTTCTTT.

By sample fraction, this clone is medium-sized. J is TRBJ1-5 and V is TRBV28; 9 bases agree with TRBD1. Germline V gene sequence: CDR1 MDHEN, CDR2 SYDVKM. Trimming took 6 bases from V and 5 from J; bases not matched to a gene: 11. This CDR3 comprises 16 residues. The CDR3, as DNA: TGTGCCAGCAGCGGACAACGGACAGGGGACGATCAGCCCCAGCATTTT. Translated: CASSGQRTGDDQPQHF.

This clone has just a few counts. The V and J genes are TRBV5-1 and TRBJ1-1; 7 nucleotides line up with TRBD1. The CDR3 runs 14 residues. The V gene's germline CDR1 is SGHRS and CDR2 YFSETQ. V lost 0 bases and J lost 14; bases outside the gene matches: 13. The CDR3 DNA reads TGCGCCAGCAGCTTGGGTCAATTTCTCAGGGGGAGGTTCTTT. The encoded protein is CASSLGQFLRGRFF.

The gene calls are TRBV6-4 and TRBJ1-1; 7 bases agree with TRBD1. The CDR3 is 14 residues long. J gave up 3 bases and V 6 bases, and 7 bases lay outside the gene matches. Germline loops: CDR1 MRHNA, CDR2 SNTAGT. The CDR3 protein is CASRPQGWDTEAFF. The CDR3 DNA reads as TGTGCCAGCAGACCACAGGGGTGGGACACTGAAGCTTTCTTT.

The chain combines TRBV6-6 with TRBJ2-3, with TRBD2 matching over 9 bases. Per germline, CDR1 MNHNY and CDR2 SVGAGI (reference sequence). The CDR3 runs to 16 residues. Trimming at V came to 0 bases and at J to 3 bases, leaving 4 bases not matched to a gene. CDR3 amino acids: CASSYSGAGGTDTQYF. The CDR3 region has the DNA TGTGCCAGCAGTTACTCAGGCGCGGGGGGGACAGATACGCAGTATTTT.

The V gene is TRBV21-1, the J gene TRBJ2-3; TRBD2, the table's D call, was not compared with the DNA. TRBV21-1 is marked as a pseudogene. The CDR3 spans 16 residues. The CDR3 protein is CASSKVVSGCTDTQYF. The CDR3 DNA reads TGTGCCAGCAGCAAAGTTGTAAGCGGCTGCACAGATACGCAGTATTTT.

CDR3 loop: CASSSIRVSNQPQHF. The CDR3 nucleotides are TGTGCCAGCAGTTCCATCAGGGTTAGCAATCAGCCCCAGCATTTT. The J gene is TRBJ1-5, the V gene TRBV28, with D tentatively TRBD1 (5 bases). Germline CDR1 is MDHEN and CDR2 is SYDVKM. The CDR3 is made up of 15 amino acids. The V end was cut by 4 bases, the J end by 0 bases, with 10 bases between.

This chain joins TRBV6-1 and TRBJ1-2; 8 bases are shared with TRBD1. This CDR3 comprises 14 residues. J was trimmed by 5 bases and V by 1 base; bases with no gene match: 3. CDR1 is MNHNS, CDR2 SASEGT, per germline. CDR3: CASSEGGQAYGYTF. CDR3 sequence (DNA): TGTGCCAGCAGTGAAGGGGGACAGGCGTATGGCTACACCTTC.

The gene calls are TRBV4-3 and TRBJ1-2, with TRBD1 matching 8 bases. CDR1 and CDR2 from the germline V gene are LGHNA and YSLEER. The CDR3 extends over 16 amino acids. The junction had 10 bases not matched to a gene; V was cut back by 0 bases and J by 7 bases. CDR3 region: CASSQEGGGRGLGYTF. In DNA form, the CDR3 reads TGCGCCAGCAGCCAAGAAGGTGGGGGCAGGGGGCTTGGCTACACCTTC.

In nucleotides, the CDR3 is TGTGCCAGCAGTAATGACAGGGGGCGGAATAATTCACCCCTCCACTTT. This gives the protein CASSNDRGRNNSPLHF. V and J are TRBV6-6 and TRBJ1-6; 10 bases match TRBD1. CDR1 is MNHNY, CDR2 SVGAGI, per germline (reference sequence). The ends lost 5 bases at V and 5 bases at J; junction bases unmatched: 6. There are 16 residues in the CDR3.

CDR3 region: CASSLSLTGYSQGSYEQYF. The CDR3 nucleotides read TGCGCCAGCAGCTTGTCTTTGACAGGATACTCTCAGGGCTCCTACGAGCAGTACTTC. The chain combines TRBV5-1 with TRBJ2-7, with D tentatively TRBD1 (6 bases). CDR1 is SGHRS and CDR2 is YFSETQ in the germline V gene. V lost 1 base, J lost 0 bases, and 23 bases lay in between. There are 19 residues in the CDR3.

This clone was found once. The V and J genes are TRBV18 and TRBJ2-7; 8 bases are shared with TRBD1. J was trimmed by 7 bases and V by 5 bases; bases with no gene match: 13. CDR1 KGHSH and CDR2 LQKENI come from the germline V gene. The length of the CDR3 is 15 residues. DNA for the CDR3: TGTGCCAGCTCAACCACCGGGACAGGAGAATCGGAGCAGTACTTC. The encoded protein is CASSTTGTGESEQYF.

This clone showed up just a few times. The rearrangement joins TRBV29-1 to TRBJ1-5, with 7 bases matching TRBD1. Germline V gene sequence: CDR1 SQVTM, CDR2 ANQGSEA. This CDR3 is 19 amino acids long. V gave up 4 bases and J gave up 2 bases; unmatched junction bases: 20. CDR3 bases: TGCAGCGTTGCGCCAAAAACAGGGGAGCCCTACCTAGGCAATCAGCCCCAGCATTTT. Translation: CSVAPKTGEPYLGNQPQHF.

The CDR3 is CASGLGGRRGADTEAFF. The DNA of the CDR3 is TGTGCCAGTGGATTAGGGGGCCGCCGTGGGGCCGACACTGAAGCTTTCTTT. V and J are TRBV19 and TRBJ1-1; 7 nucleotides align to TRBD1. V trimming: 8 bases; J trimming: 3 bases; junction bases outside the gene matches: 18. The germline V gene has CDR1 LNHDA and CDR2 SQIVND (reference sequence). The CDR3 covers 17 residues. Combining the CDR3 with reference TRBV19 and TRBJ1-1 gives the whole variable domain DGGITQSPKYLFRKEGQNVTLSCEQNLNHDAMYWYRQDPGQGLRLIYYSQIVNDFQKGDIAEGYSVSREKKESFPLTVTSAQKNPTAFYLCASGLGGRRGADTEAFFGQGTRLTVV.

In nucleotides, the CDR3 is TGTGCCAGCAGTGAGTTACAGGGCTATGGCTACACCTTC. This translates into CASSELQGYGYTF. The chain has TRBV2 and TRBJ1-2, with D possibly TRBD1 on 6 matching bases. Germline-derived CDR1 and CDR2 are SNHLY and FYNNEI. The V end was cut by 3 bases, the J end by 4 bases, with 9 bases between. This CDR3 has 13 amino acids.

The rearrangement joins TRBV4-1 to TRBJ1-6, with 9 bases that match TRBD1. V lost 4 bases, J lost 4 bases, and 5 bases stayed unmatched. Germline V lookup: CDR1 MGHRA, CDR2 YSYEKL. This CDR3 has 16 residues. The chain's CDR3 is CASSRTGGLYNSPLHF. The CDR3 bases are TGCGCCAGCAGCCGTACAGGGGGCCTATATAATTCACCCCTCCACTTT.

This chain joins TRBV4-2 and TRBJ2-1; TRBD2 agrees at 8 bases. V dropped 4 bases and J dropped 4; count of bases not matched to a gene: 9. The germline gives CDR1 LGHNA, CDR2 YNFKEQ. This CDR3 comprises 16 residues. CDR3 DNA: TGTGCCAGCAGCCCCAGTGGGCTAGCGGGTTACAATGAGCAGTTCTTC. This codes for CASSPSGLAGYNEQFF.

A few counts support this clone. The rearrangement links TRBV7-9 to TRBJ2-1; 7 positions match TRBD2. V dropped 5 bases and J dropped 5; count of bases not matched to a gene: 9. This CDR3 spans 15 amino acids. From germline, CDR1 is SEHNR and CDR2 FQNEAQ (reference sequence). CDR3 DNA sequence: TGTGCCAGCAGCGCTCCGACTAGCAGAAACAATGAGCAGTTCTTC. It yields the protein CASSAPTSRNNEQFF. Based on the CDR3 plus reference TRBV7-9 and TRBJ2-1, the full variable domain is DTGVSQNPRHKITKRGQNVTFRCDPISEHNRLYWYRQTLGQGPEFLTYFQNEAQLEKSRLLSDRFSAERPKGSFSTLEIQRTEQGDSAMYLCASSAPTSRNNEQFFGPGTRLTVL.

V and J are TRBV11-1 and TRBJ1-2; 9 positions agree with TRBD1. This CDR3 spans 14 amino acids. Germline CDR1 and CDR2: SGHAT and FQDESV (reference sequence). V shed 5 bases and J 7 bases; nucleotides not matched to a gene: 8. This CDR3 reads CASSPGDRVAGYTF. The CDR3 nucleotides are TGTGCCAGCAGCCCCGGGGACAGGGTGGCTGGCTACACCTTC.

This rearrangement joins TRBV7-9 to TRBJ2-5; 12 positions match TRBD2. The DNA end is more similar to TRBJ2-7, so the J call may be wrong. This CDR3 contains 16 residues. Germline values: CDR1 SEHNR, CDR2 FQNEAQ (reference sequence). CDR3 sequence reads: CASSLVTSGSSYEQYF. CDR3 bases: TGTGCCAGCAGCCTAGTGACTAGCGGGAGCTCCTACGAGCAGTACTTC.

The chain uses TRBV27 and TRBJ1-6, with a weak D call TRBD1 (5 bases). The V gene lost 5 bases and the J gene lost 3 bases, with 11 bases spanning the gap. This CDR3 contains 15 residues. Germline-derived CDR1 and CDR2 are MNHEY and SMNVEV (reference sequence). The CDR3 here is CASSAQGYYNSPLHF. The CDR3 DNA sequence: TGTGCCAGCAGTGCCCAGGGATACTATAATTCACCCCTCCACTTT.

This rearrangement joins TRBV5-6 to TRBJ2-3; no reliable D call. This CDR3 is built from 15 residues. Germline V CDR1 and CDR2: SGHDT, YYEEEE. Trimming took 5 bases from V and 2 from J, leaving 15 bases between them. The DNA of the CDR3 is TGTGCCAGCAGGTATTATGGTCTAGACACAGATACGCAGTATTTT. This codes for CASRYYGLDTDTQYF. Using reference TRBV5-6 and TRBJ2-3 for the parts outside the CDR3, the full variable domain is DAGVTQSPTHLIKTRGQQVTLRCSPKSGHDTVSWYQQALGQGPQFIFQYYEEEERQRGNFPDRFSGHQFPNYSSELNVNALLLGDSALYLCASRYYGLDTDTQYFGPGTRLTVL.

The chain joins TRBV15 to TRBJ2-2; 7 bases line up with TRBD1. J was trimmed by 2 bases and V by 3 bases; bases with no gene match: 3. Germline CDR1 reads LNHNV; CDR2 reads YYDKDF (reference sequence). The CDR3 has 15 amino acids. The CDR3 loop is CATSRGDRNTGELFF. In DNA, the CDR3 is TGTGCCACCAGCAGGGGGGACAGAAACACCGGGGAGCTGTTTTTT.

V and J are TRBV10-3 and TRBJ1-1; unclear D gene. The CDR3 is 14 residues long. Between the trimmed V and J ends, which lost 5 bases and 1 base, there was a span of 11 bases. Germline loops: CDR1 ENHRY, CDR2 SYGVKD. CDR3 DNA: TGTGCCATCAGTCTATCGAGTCGGAACACTGAAGCTTTCTTT. Its protein product is CAISLSSRNTEAFF.

The V call is TRBV7-2, the J call TRBJ2-1; perhaps TRBD2 as D (6 bases). This CDR3 has 19 residues. Per the germline V gene, CDR1 is SGHTA and CDR2 is FQGNSA. Trimming took off 5 bases at V and 0 bases at J, with 23 bases between the two ends. Written as DNA, the CDR3 is TGTGCCAGCAGCCCCCGGGGAGCGGGCTTGTCCAGCTCCTACAATGAGCAGTTCTTC. Its protein product is CASSPRGAGLSSSYNEQFF. The variable domain in full, with the rest retrieved from reference TRBV7-2 and TRBJ2-1, is GAGVSQSPSNKVTEKGKDVELRCDPISGHTALYWYRQSLGQGLEFLIYFQGNSAPDKSGLPSDRFSAERTGGSVSTLTIQRTQQEDSAVYLCASSPRGAGLSSSYNEQFFGPGTRLTVL.

This clone was seen a handful of times. The genes are TRBV18 and TRBJ2-2; D is perhaps TRBD2 (6 bases). V lost 5 bases to trimming and J lost 0 bases, with 19 bases between them. Germline CDR1 reads KGHSH; CDR2 reads LQKENI. The CDR3 is 18 amino acids. The CDR3 nucleotides are TGTGCCAGCTCAGCGAGGCGGGGTAAATCCCCGAACACCGGGGAGCTGTTTTTT. Translating gives CASSARRGKSPNTGELFF.

This chain joins TRBV28 and TRBJ2-7; D perhaps matches TRBD2 (6 bases). V was trimmed by 1 base and J by 2 bases, leaving 12 bases between them. CDR1 is MDHEN and CDR2 is SYDVKM in the germline V gene. This CDR3 is built from 15 residues. The CDR3 spells CASSLSAGVTYEQYF. In DNA form, the CDR3 reads TGTGCCAGCAGTTTATCAGCGGGCGTCACCTACGAGCAGTACTTC.

The chain joins TRBV5-6 to TRBJ2-7; 7 nucleotides line up with TRBD1. Per the germline V gene, CDR1 is SGHDT and CDR2 is YYEEEE. The CDR3 contains 13 residues. The J segment lost 5 bases and the V segment lost 5 bases, leaving 7 bases of the junction unmatched. In DNA form, the CDR3 reads TGTGCCAGCAGACAAAGACAGGGCCACGAGCAGTACTTC. Protein: CASRQRQGHEQYF.

The genes are TRBV19 and TRBJ1-1; D is undetermined. This CDR3 is 13 amino acids long. Germline loops: CDR1 LNHDA, CDR2 SQIVND (reference sequence). Trimming left V 5 bases short and J 5 bases short, with 12 bases between. The CDR3: CASSLTLRTEAFF. The CDR3 DNA reads as TGTGCCAGTAGTCTTACCCTGAGGACTGAAGCTTTCTTT.